Included here is one TCR beta chain sequence, with context. Its antigen is unidentified. TCRdb used MiXCR to reprocess the reads, holding one entry per CDR3 protein. The top ten clones hold about an eighth of a sample with about 770,000 distinct CDR3 sequences, about 29% of them seen once. Trimming took 4 bases from V and 5 from J; bases not matched to a gene: 4. The CDR3 contains 13 residues. Germline V gives CDR1 SGHNT, CDR2 YYREEE (reference sequence). The sample belongs to a study of T cell repertoires in cytomegalovirus infection. This TCR was recovered from a human donor in good health (CMV status not recorded). Some clones in this sample may be carry-over from other donors' samples. Sequenced material: cultured CD8+ T cells from PBMCs, taken from culture after CMV antigen stimulation. The V and J genes are TRBV5-4 and TRBJ2-7; TRBD1 aligns across 9 bases. CDR3: CASSVQGADEQYF. DNA for the CDR3: TGTGCCAGCAGCGTACAGGGGGCGGACGAGCAGTACTTC.